These T cell receptor beta chains were read from a single sample in a study of shared clonotypes between healthy human individuals. Method: immunoSEQ multiplex PCR; TCRdb's copy keeps in-frame clones and lacks some. The sample consists of about 1.1 million clones, roughly 77% of them appearing once. The source material was memory CD4+ T cells from PBMCs. Every receptor here comes from a man between 18 and 29 years old in good health. Some clones in this sample may be carry-over from other donors' samples. Both conserved end residues are part of each CDR3. The order of the fields is D gene, J gene, clone size, V gene, CDR3 DNA, CDR3 protein. The D gene is left open where the match is weak. Rows give clone size only sometimes, using once, few, many, or a class for an expanded clone.

d_call: -; j_call: TRBJ1-5; clone_size: many; v_call: TRBV5-1; cdr3_nt: TGCGCCAGCAGCTTGGATGGGAGGGACGGTAATCAGCCCCAGCATTTT; cdr3_aa: CASSLDGRDGNQPQHF
d_call: TRBD1; j_call: TRBJ2-2; clone_size: few; v_call: TRBV5-1; cdr3_nt: TGCGCCAGCCGTCTCACCGGGACAGGGTTTGCCGGGGAGCTGTTTTTT; cdr3_aa: CASRLTGTGFAGELFF
d_call: -; j_call: TRBJ2-1; clone_size: -; v_call: TRBV4-3; cdr3_nt: TGCGCCAGCAGCCAACCGGGTCCCGCACATGAGCAGTTCTTC; cdr3_aa: CASSQPGPAHEQFF
d_call: -; j_call: TRBJ2-5; clone_size: -; v_call: TRBV7-9; cdr3_nt: TGTGCCAGCAGCCGCATGGGATACCAAGAGACCCAGTACTTC; cdr3_aa: CASSRMGYQETQYF
d_call: -; j_call: TRBJ1-2; clone_size: once; v_call: TRBV28; cdr3_nt: TGTGCCAGCAGCCTCGGGATTCTCTATGGCTACACCTTC; cdr3_aa: CASSLGILYGYTF
d_call: TRBD2; j_call: TRBJ2-2; clone_size: -; v_call: TRBV11-2; cdr3_nt: TGTGCCAGCAGCCCTGGACTAGCGGGATACACCGGGGAGCTGTTTTTT; cdr3_aa: CASSPGLAGYTGELFF
d_call: TRBD1; j_call: TRBJ1-4; clone_size: -; v_call: TRBV4-1; cdr3_nt: TGCGCCAGCAGCCAAGACCGGACAGGCGAAGAAAAACTGTTTTTT; cdr3_aa: CASSQDRTGEEKLFF
d_call: -; j_call: TRBJ2-2; clone_size: -; v_call: TRBV27; cdr3_nt: TGTGCCAGCAGACGCAAGCCCACAGGGGAGGCCGGGGAGCTGTTTTTT; cdr3_aa: CASRRKPTGEAGELFF
d_call: -; j_call: TRBJ2-6; clone_size: few; v_call: TRBV27; cdr3_nt: TGTGCCAGCACAGGGTACCCCTCTGGGGCCAACGTCCTGACTTTC; cdr3_aa: CASTGYPSGANVLTF
d_call: -; j_call: TRBJ1-5; clone_size: few; v_call: TRBV6-5; cdr3_nt: TGTGCCAGCAGTTATTCCGGCGGAGCGCCCCAGCATTTT; cdr3_aa: CASSYSGGAPQHF
d_call: -; j_call: TRBJ1-5; clone_size: once; v_call: TRBV19; cdr3_nt: TGTGCCAGTAGTGCTGGGACACGGTACAATCAGCCCCAGCATTTT; cdr3_aa: CASSAGTRYNQPQHF
d_call: -; j_call: TRBJ2-7; clone_size: -; v_call: TRBV4-2; cdr3_nt: TGTGCCAGCAGCCAAGGCTCGGCAGGGCAATACGAGCAGTACTTC; cdr3_aa: CASSQGSAGQYEQYF
d_call: TRBD2; j_call: TRBJ2-2; clone_size: once; v_call: TRBV29-1; cdr3_nt: TGCAGCGTTGGTTGGCTAGCGGGAGGCCCCGGGGAGCTGTTTTTT; cdr3_aa: CSVGWLAGGPGELFF
d_call: -; j_call: TRBJ1-1; clone_size: -; v_call: TRBV30; cdr3_nt: TGTGCCTGGAGTCCCCGGGACACTGAAGCTTTCTTT; cdr3_aa: CAWSPRDTEAFF
d_call: TRBD2; j_call: TRBJ2-2; clone_size: -; v_call: TRBV9; cdr3_nt: TGTGCCAGCAGCGTTGCTCTAGCGGGAGCGAACGGGGAGCTGTTTTTT; cdr3_aa: CASSVALAGANGELFF
d_call: TRBD1; j_call: TRBJ1-1; clone_size: -; v_call: TRBV28; cdr3_nt: TGTGCCCTCAAAGGGACAGGGGGCGCTGAAGCTTTCTTT; cdr3_aa: CALKGTGGAEAFF
d_call: TRBD2; j_call: TRBJ2-7; clone_size: -; v_call: TRBV5-4; cdr3_nt: TGTGCCAGCAGCCTGGCGGGTGGCGGGAGGGCCCACGAGCAGTACTTC; cdr3_aa: CASSLAGGGRAHEQYF
d_call: -; j_call: TRBJ1-2; clone_size: -; v_call: TRBV6-5; cdr3_nt: TGTGCCAGCAGTTTCGGGGGTCCGGGGTATGGCTACACCTTC; cdr3_aa: CASSFGGPGYGYTF
d_call: -; j_call: TRBJ2-1; clone_size: -; v_call: TRBV14; cdr3_nt: TGTGCCAGCAGCCAAGTAACCACCATGTGGGATCTAAATTACAATGAGCAGTTCTTC; cdr3_aa: CASSQVTTMWDLNYNEQFF
d_call: -; j_call: TRBJ1-2; clone_size: -; v_call: TRBV13; cdr3_nt: TGTGCCAGCAGACCCTTTGCAGGCCACTATGGCTACACCTTC; cdr3_aa: CASRPFAGHYGYTF
d_call: TRBD2; j_call: TRBJ2-1; clone_size: -; v_call: TRBV30; cdr3_nt: TGTGCCTTAAAAGGGGCGGGAGGTAAGAGTGAGCAGTTCTTC; cdr3_aa: CALKGAGGKSEQFF
d_call: -; j_call: TRBJ1-2; clone_size: -; v_call: TRBV7-9; cdr3_nt: TGTGCCAGCAGCTTCCAGGACATCTATGGCTACACCTTC; cdr3_aa: CASSFQDIYGYTF
d_call: -; j_call: TRBJ2-2; clone_size: -; v_call: TRBV7-9; cdr3_nt: TGTGCCAGCAGCTTAGTTTGGGGATCGGGCACCGGGGAGCTGTTTTTT; cdr3_aa: CASSLVWGSGTGELFF
d_call: -; j_call: TRBJ1-2; clone_size: -; v_call: TRBV5-1; cdr3_nt: TGCGCCAGCAGACGCGATATAACAGGGAACTATGGCTACACCTTC; cdr3_aa: CASRRDITGNYGYTF
d_call: -; j_call: TRBJ2-7; clone_size: -; v_call: TRBV5-1; cdr3_nt: TGCGCCAGCAGCCCAAGGATTCCGAACGAGCAGTACTTC; cdr3_aa: CASSPRIPNEQYF
d_call: -; j_call: TRBJ1-2; clone_size: -; v_call: TRBV28; cdr3_nt: TGTGCCAGCGGGTGGGGGTACTATGGCTACACCTTC; cdr3_aa: CASGWGYYGYTF
d_call: -; j_call: TRBJ1-2; clone_size: few; v_call: TRBV5-6; cdr3_nt: TGTGCCAGCAGCCCCGGCCCGAGCGCGTATTATGGCTACACCTTC; cdr3_aa: CASSPGPSAYYGYTF
d_call: -; j_call: TRBJ1-2; clone_size: -; v_call: TRBV6-5; cdr3_nt: TGTGCCAGCAGAACCGGGACATCCTATGGCTACACCTTC; cdr3_aa: CASRTGTSYGYTF
d_call: TRBD1; j_call: TRBJ1-2; clone_size: few; v_call: TRBV28; cdr3_nt: TGTGCCAGCCGAGGAGCCGGGACAGGACTTGGTGGCTACACCTTC; cdr3_aa: CASRGAGTGLGGYTF
d_call: TRBD2; j_call: TRBJ2-2; clone_size: -; v_call: TRBV9; cdr3_nt: TGTGCCAGCAGCTCCCGGGCGGGAGGGGCCCCCGGGGAGCTGTTTTTT; cdr3_aa: CASSSRAGGAPGELFF
d_call: -; j_call: TRBJ2-3; clone_size: few; v_call: TRBV9; cdr3_nt: TGTGCCAGCAGCGTAGATACTAGCACAGATACGCAGTATTTT; cdr3_aa: CASSVDTSTDTQYF
d_call: -; j_call: TRBJ2-1; clone_size: -; v_call: TRBV30; cdr3_nt: TGTGCCTGGAGCGCTTACAATGAGCAGTTCTTC; cdr3_aa: CAWSAYNEQFF
d_call: TRBD2; j_call: TRBJ2-3; clone_size: -; v_call: TRBV29-1; cdr3_nt: TGCAGCGTTGAAGTAGCGGGGCAGCGGCAGTATTTT; cdr3_aa: CSVEVAGQRQYF
d_call: -; j_call: TRBJ1-5; clone_size: -; v_call: TRBV2; cdr3_nt: TGTGCCAGCGGTACCGGGGGAGGGGGGGACCAGCCCCAGCATTTT; cdr3_aa: CASGTGGGGDQPQHF
d_call: TRBD2; j_call: TRBJ2-3; clone_size: -; v_call: TRBV9; cdr3_nt: TGTGCCAGCAGCGTAGCAGGACTAGCGTTATTCGCGGATACGCAGTATTTT; cdr3_aa: CASSVAGLALFADTQYF
d_call: -; j_call: TRBJ2-3; clone_size: -; v_call: TRBV10-3; cdr3_nt: TGTGCCATCAGTGATAACAGCTTACAAGATACGCAGTATTTT; cdr3_aa: CAISDNSLQDTQYF
d_call: -; j_call: TRBJ2-1; clone_size: -; v_call: TRBV4-3; cdr3_nt: TGCGCCAGCAGCCAAGATCTTAGTTTTGGGGGAAATGAGCAGTTCTTC; cdr3_aa: CASSQDLSFGGNEQFF
d_call: -; j_call: TRBJ2-5; clone_size: -; v_call: TRBV28; cdr3_nt: TGTGCCAGCACCCCCGACCGTCCGGGAGAGACCCAGTACTTC; cdr3_aa: CASTPDRPGETQYF
d_call: -; j_call: TRBJ1-2; clone_size: -; v_call: TRBV11-1; cdr3_nt: TGTGCCAGCAGCTTACGTAGGGGCTCTAACTATGGCTACACCTTC; cdr3_aa: CASSLRRGSNYGYTF
d_call: TRBD2; j_call: TRBJ2-5; clone_size: once; v_call: TRBV4-2; cdr3_nt: TGTGCCAGCAGCCCCGGGACGGGACTAGCGGACCAAGAGACCCAGTACTTC; cdr3_aa: CASSPGTGLADQETQYF
d_call: TRBD1; j_call: TRBJ2-7; clone_size: once; v_call: TRBV19; cdr3_nt: TGTGCCAGCGCGCGACAGGGGCACTACGAGCAGTACTTC; cdr3_aa: CASARQGHYEQYF
d_call: TRBD1; j_call: TRBJ1-1; clone_size: -; v_call: TRBV19; cdr3_nt: TGTGCCAGTAGTACCCGTGCGACAGGGGGCACTGAAGCTTTCTTT; cdr3_aa: CASSTRATGGTEAFF
d_call: -; j_call: TRBJ2-2; clone_size: -; v_call: TRBV7-2; cdr3_nt: TGTGCCAGCAAACCTAGGGAGGCCGGGGAGCTGTTTTTT; cdr3_aa: CASKPREAGELFF
d_call: TRBD2; j_call: TRBJ2-1; clone_size: few; v_call: TRBV5-4; cdr3_nt: TGTGCCAGCAGCCCCCACCGTGGGCTAGCGGGAAGTGGGAATGAGCAGTTCTTC; cdr3_aa: CASSPHRGLAGSGNEQFF